This TCR beta chain was captured in a study of blood T cell repertoires in COVID-19. Germline CDR1 is KGHSH and CDR2 is LQKENI. V lost 2 bases, J lost 0 bases, and 7 bases lay in between. The CDR3 spans 15 residues. Some clones are missing from TCRdb's copy, which holds only in-frame ones; the method was immunoSEQ multiplex PCR. The sample has approximately 47,000 clones, 85% seen once; the top ten hold 5.9%. Sequenced material: peripheral blood. The sequence derives from a woman in her sixties with acute or convalescent COVID-19. V is TRBV18 and J is TRBJ2-2; D not resolved. The CDR3: CASSPEDSNTGELFF. The CDR3 DNA reads as TGTGCCAGCTCACCAGAGGATTCGAACACCGGGGAGCTGTTTTTT.